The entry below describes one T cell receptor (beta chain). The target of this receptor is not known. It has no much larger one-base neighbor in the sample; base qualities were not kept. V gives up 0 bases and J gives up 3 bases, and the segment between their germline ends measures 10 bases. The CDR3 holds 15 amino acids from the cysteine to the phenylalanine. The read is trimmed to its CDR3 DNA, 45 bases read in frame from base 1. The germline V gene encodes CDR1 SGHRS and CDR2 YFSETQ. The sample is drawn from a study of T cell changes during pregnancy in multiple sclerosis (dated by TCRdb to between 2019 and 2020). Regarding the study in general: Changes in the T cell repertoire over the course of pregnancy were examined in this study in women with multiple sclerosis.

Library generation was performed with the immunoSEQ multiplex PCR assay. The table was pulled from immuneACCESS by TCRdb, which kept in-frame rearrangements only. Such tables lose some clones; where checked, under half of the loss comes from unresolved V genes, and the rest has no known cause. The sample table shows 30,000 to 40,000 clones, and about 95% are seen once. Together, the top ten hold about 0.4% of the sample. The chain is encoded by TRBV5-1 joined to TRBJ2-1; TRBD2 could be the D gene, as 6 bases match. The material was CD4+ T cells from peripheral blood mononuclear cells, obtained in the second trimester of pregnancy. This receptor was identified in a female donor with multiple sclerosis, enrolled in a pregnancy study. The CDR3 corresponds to CASSLVGTDYNEQFF. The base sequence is TGCGCCAGCAGCTTGGTTGGGACTGACTACAATGAGCAGTTCTTC.